This TCR beta chain stems from a study of siplizumab effects on memory and regulatory T cells. Trimming took off 4 bases at V and 3 bases at J, with 10 bases between the two ends. CDR3 length: 13 residues. The germline V gene encodes CDR1 MNHNS and CDR2 SASEGT. Using immunoSEQ multiplex PCR, the repertoire was profiled, and TCRdb retains in-frame clones only, with some absent. In the table there are approximately 120,000 clones, 85% to 95% of which are singletons. A note on this clone: Its antigen is unknown.

Notes on the study in general: Tregs that proliferated in siplizumab cultures did not have their suppressive function confirmed. Alloreactive sequences tracing back to unstimulated CD4+ memory cells fell significantly with siplizumab. Tracing alloreactive clones into unstimulated subsets worked for only a minor fraction of them. Memory T cells appeared less diverse than naive cells, which seemed to contribute substantially to alloresponse.

This chain joins TRBV6-1 and TRBJ2-7; tentative D call: TRBD1 (6 bases). Material: non-Treg CD4+ T cells sorted from blood. This receptor was obtained from a human donor in good health. The CDR3 protein is CASSAATGYEQYF. The DNA for the CDR3 is TGTGCCAGCAGTGCCGCGACAGGCTACGAGCAGTACTTC.